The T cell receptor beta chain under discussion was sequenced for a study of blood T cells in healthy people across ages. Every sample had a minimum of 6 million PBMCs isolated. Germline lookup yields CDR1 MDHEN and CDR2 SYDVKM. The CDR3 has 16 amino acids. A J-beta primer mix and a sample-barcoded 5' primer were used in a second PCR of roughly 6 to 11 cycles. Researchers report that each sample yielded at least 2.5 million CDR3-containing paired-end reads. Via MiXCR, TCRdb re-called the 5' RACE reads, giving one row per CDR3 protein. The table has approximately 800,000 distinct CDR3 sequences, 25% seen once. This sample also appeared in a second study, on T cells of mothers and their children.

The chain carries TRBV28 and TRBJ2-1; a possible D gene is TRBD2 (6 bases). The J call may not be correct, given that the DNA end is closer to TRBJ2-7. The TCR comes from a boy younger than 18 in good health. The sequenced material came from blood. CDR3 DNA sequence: TGTGCCAGCAGCCGAGACCCGGGACTCAATATCTACGAGCAGTACTTC. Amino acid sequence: CASSRDPGLNIYEQYF.